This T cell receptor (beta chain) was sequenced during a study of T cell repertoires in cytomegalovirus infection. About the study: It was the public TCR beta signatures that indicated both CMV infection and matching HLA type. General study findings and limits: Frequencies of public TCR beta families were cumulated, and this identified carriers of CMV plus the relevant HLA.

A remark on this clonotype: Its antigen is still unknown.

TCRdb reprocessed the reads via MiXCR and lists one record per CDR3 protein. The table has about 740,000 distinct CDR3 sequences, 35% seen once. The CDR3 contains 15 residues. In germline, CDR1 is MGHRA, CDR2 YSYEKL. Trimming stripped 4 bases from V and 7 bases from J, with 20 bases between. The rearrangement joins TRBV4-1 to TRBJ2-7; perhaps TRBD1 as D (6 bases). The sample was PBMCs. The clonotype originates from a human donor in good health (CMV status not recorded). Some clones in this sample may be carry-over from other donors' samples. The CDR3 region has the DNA TGCGCCAGCAGCCCAGACCACTGGGACATCACTGAGCAGTACTTC. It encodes CASSPDHWDITEQYF.